Sequencing of this T cell receptor beta chain was carried out in a study of shared clonotypes between healthy human individuals. Whole-study findings and limits: Clonotype sharing across donors was expected to vary with sequencing depth. Memory subsets generally showed lower estimated richness than naive subsets.

Deep level was the assay's run setting. Only in-frame clones appear in the TCRdb table, and some are missing; sequencing was by immunoSEQ multiplex PCR. The data contain roughly 770,000 clones, 90% to 98% of them singletons. V lost 2 bases and J lost 4; bases outside the gene matches: 8. CDR3 size: 16 residues. Germline lookup yields CDR1 MGHRA and CDR2 YSYEKL. Worth noting for this clone: Its antigen is currently unknown.

CD45RO-negative, CCR7-positively selected cells formed the naive CD8 fraction, excluding terminally differentiated effector memory CD45RA+ cells. Each donor was a Caucasian adult residing in Nashville, Tennessee. This clonotype was sampled from a man aged 25-45 years in good health. The sample comprised naive CD8+ T cells sorted from blood. V and J are TRBV4-1 and TRBJ1-5, with 7 bases matching TRBD1. The CDR3 loop is CASSQPLGQPNQPQHF. The CDR3 nucleotides are TGCGCCAGCAGCCAACCTCTGGGACAGCCTAATCAGCCCCAGCATTTT.